These T cell receptor beta chains were read from a single sample in a study of OX40 agonist ivuxolimab in advanced cancers. Sequenced by immunoSEQ multiplex PCR; TCRdb stores in-frame clones only, minus some. Here the sample spans approximately 78,000 clones, roughly 83% being singletons. This sample comprised CD4+ or CD8+ T cells sorted from blood, obtained in a trial of the OX40 agonist ivuxolimab. Receptors were obtained from an adult with an advanced solid tumor such as melanoma, head and neck, liver or kidney cancer. Each CDR3 is given with its conserved first and last residue. A D gene is named only where the DNA matches it firmly. Only some rows state a clone size, as once, few, many or a class for expanded clones.

J | size | V | D | CDR3 | DNA
TRBJ2-7 | NA | TRBV7-8 | NA | CASSLSGTAAYEQYF | TGTGCCAGCAGCTTAAGCGGGACAGCAGCCTACGAGCAGTACTTC
TRBJ1-1 | NA | TRBV27 | NA | CASSLGRNTEAFF | TGTGCCAGCAGCCTAGGCAGGAACACTGAAGCTTTCTTT
TRBJ1-4 | NA | TRBV6-5 | NA | CASRGSTNEKLFF | TGTGCCAGCAGGGGATCAACTAATGAAAAACTGTTTTTT
TRBJ1-2 | NA | TRBV6-5 | TRBD1 | CASSQGQSRGYTF | TGTGCCAGCAGTCAGGGACAGTCTAGGGGCTACACCTTC
TRBJ2-2 | NA | TRBV7-9 | TRBD2 | CASSATSGRASGELFF | TGTGCCAGCAGCGCCACTAGCGGGAGGGCCTCCGGGGAGCTGTTTTTT
TRBJ1-2 | once | TRBV4-2 | NA | CASSQEPTRTADAF | TGTGCCAGCAGCCAAGAACCTACGAGAACCGCTGATGCCTTC
TRBJ2-7 | NA | TRBV29-1 | TRBD1 | CSVERQGTGDYEQYF | TGCAGCGTTGAACGGCAGGGGACAGGGGACTACGAGCAGTACTTC
TRBJ2-2 | NA | TRBV5-1 | TRBD1 | CASSLPGGQGTGELFF | TGCGCCAGCAGCCTTCCGGGGGGACAGGGAACCGGGGAGCTGTTTTTT
TRBJ2-2 | NA | TRBV7-9 | TRBD1 | CAVENRGTGELFF | TGTGCCGTGGAGAACAGGGGAACCGGGGAGCTGTTTTTT
TRBJ1-1 | NA | TRBV6-5 | NA | CASSYSANRGTEAFF | TGTGCCAGCAGTTACTCGGCGAACCGGGGCACTGAAGCTTTCTTT
TRBJ2-1 | few | TRBV9 | TRBD2 | CASSLLLAGGYNEQFF | TGTGCCAGCAGCCTTCTGTTAGCGGGAGGCTACAATGAGCAGTTCTTC
TRBJ1-4 | NA | TRBV19 | NA | CASRYRSKVDANEKLFF | TGTGCCAGTAGATACCGGAGCAAAGTAGATGCTAATGAAAAACTGTTTTTT
TRBJ2-4 | NA | TRBV5-6 | NA | CASLSHGLGNIQYF | TGTGCCTCACTATCCCACGGGCTGGGGAACATTCAGTACTTC
TRBJ2-7 | NA | TRBV6-5 | NA | CASRQGSRYEQYF | TGTGCCAGCAGGCAGGGCTCGCGCTACGAGCAGTACTTC
TRBJ2-3 | few | TRBV11-3 | NA | CASSLDQGSPQYF | TGTGCCAGCAGCTTGGATCAGGGATCTCCGCAGTATTTT
TRBJ1-2 | NA | TRBV5-5 | TRBD1 | CASSRPGQAHGYTF | TGTGCCAGCAGCCGACCCGGACAGGCGCATGGCTACACCTTC
TRBJ2-6 | NA | TRBV2 | NA | CASSKDRTGSGANVLTF | TGTGCCAGCAGTAAGGACAGAACGGGCTCTGGGGCCAACGTCCTGACTTTC
TRBJ1-2 | NA | TRBV5-6 | TRBD1 | CASSTDRRFNYGYTF | TGTGCCAGCAGCACGGACAGGAGATTTAACTATGGCTACACCTTC
TRBJ2-1 | once | TRBV15 | NA | CATSRDFLNEQFF | TGTGCCACCAGCAGAGATTTCCTCAATGAGCAGTTCTTC
TRBJ1-1 | NA | TRBV11-2 | NA | CASSLDYMNTEAFF | TGTGCCAGCAGCTTAGATTATATGAACACTGAAGCTTTCTTT
TRBJ1-6 | NA | TRBV9 | NA | CASSVEGTSYALHF | TGTGCCAGCAGCGTAGAGGGGACATCTTACGCCCTCCACTTT
TRBJ1-2 | NA | TRBV7-9 | NA | CASSFGLGGYGYTF | TGTGCCAGCAGTTTTGGTCTAGGCGGCTATGGCTACACCTTC
TRBJ1-4 | few | TRBV27 | NA | CASSLGSQGRRKLFF | TGTGCCAGCAGTTTAGGGTCGCAGGGAAGAAGAAAACTGTTTTTT